This TCR beta chain was obtained from a study of blood T cell repertoires in COVID-19. Overall study context: Samples taken during acute and convalescent COVID-19 were collected in the United States, Italy and Spain. PBMCs, B-cell-depleted T cells, or T cells were the source of the cDNA or gDNA that made up the material.

In the study's own analysis: Amplification from reference gene primers served as the basis for estimated nucleated cell counts. The method was immunoSEQ multiplex PCR; TCRdb's version includes in-frame clones alone and lacks a portion of them. V and J calls and clone size are copied from that table; D and trimming were computed from the DNA. The sample carries about 89,000 clones, more than 80% recorded once. The CDR3 consists of 15 residues. Germline trimming cut 4 bases from V and 6 bases from J; bases unmatched to any gene: 8. Germline CDR1 reads SGHAT; CDR2 reads FQNNGV. The TCR comes from a woman aged 80 or older with acute or convalescent COVID-19. Sequencing was carried out using peripheral blood. The gene calls are TRBV11-2 and TRBJ2-7, with 11 bases fitting TRBD2. The CDR3, as DNA: TGTGCCAGCAGCTACCGTAGCGGGGGGGGCCCCGAGCAGTACTTC. This sequence encodes CASSYRSGGGPEQYF.